Sequencing of this T cell receptor (beta chain) was carried out in a study of blood T cell repertoires in COVID-19. Looking at the study overall: Material from acute and convalescent COVID-19 was sourced from the United States, Italy and Spain.

The CDR3 sequence is 11 residues long. V lost 6 bases and J lost 12, with 14 bases in between. Individuals drawn from around 24 US areas were roughly 18 to 89 years old. Authors' processing steps: Amplifying reference gene primers gave estimates of nucleated cell counts. Method: immunoSEQ multiplex PCR; TCRdb's copy keeps in-frame clones and lacks some. The V and J calls and clone size are taken from that table; D and trimming were inferred from the DNA. The data contain about 220,000 clones, almost 90% of them singletons. Material for sequencing was PBMCs or T cells enriched from blood (not recorded which). The sequence was collected from a man aged 25-40 years who had been exposed to COVID-19. The J gene is TRBJ1-1, the V gene TRBV12-3 or TRBV12-4, with a possible D match to TRBD1 (5 bases). The CDR3 protein is CASSLAGVTFF. For the CDR3, the DNA is TGTGCCAGCAGCCTTGCGGGGGTAACTTTCTTT.